The 30 T cell receptor beta chains below were found in one sample sequenced in a study of blood T cells in healthy people across ages (dated by TCRdb to the mid-2010s). Libraries came from 5' RACE. The listed sequencing device is Illumina HiSeq 2500. A second PCR of roughly 6 to 12 cycles was performed with a sample-barcoded 5' primer and a J-beta primer mix. Through fastp at Q25 and MiXCR, TCRdb rebuilt clones from the public reads, retaining in-frame beta chains. Each CDR3 protein appears once, grouped with its most common genes and DNA. The sample table records under 800,000 distinct CDR3 sequences; more than 20% of these occur just once. The top ten clones comprise 3% to 4.5% of the sample. Input material: blood. These receptors originate from a man aged 70-80 years in good health.

In this sample, this clonotype turned up a few times. This rearrangement joins TRBV20-1 to TRBJ1-2; D may be TRBD1 (6 bases). This CDR3 region has 11 residues. Per the germline V gene, CDR1 is DFQATT and CDR2 is SNEGSKA (reference sequence). V shed 0 bases and J shed 9 bases, with 8 bases lying between them. Here the CDR3 DNA reads TGCAGTGCTAGAGAGGACAGTCGCTACACCTTC. Its translation is CSAREDSRYTF.

This clonotype was counted ten times or more. The chain joins TRBV18 to TRBJ1-4, with 8 positions matching TRBD1. V lost 2 bases and J lost 8; bases outside the gene matches: 1. The CDR3 runs 13 residues. Germline CDR1 KGHSH, CDR2 LQKENI. The CDR3 nucleotides are TGTGCCAGCTCACCAGGACAGGGAGAAAAACTGTTTTTT. This sequence encodes CASSPGQGEKLFF.

V and J are TRBV3-1 and TRBJ2-1; perhaps D is TRBD1 or TRBD2 (5 bases each). The assigned J gene may be wrong: the sequence end matches TRBJ2-7 better. This CDR3 region has 12 residues. Germline values: CDR1 LGHDT, CDR2 YNNKEL (reference sequence). CDR3 residues: CASSPLGDEQYF. CDR3 bases: TGTGCCAGCAGCCCCCTGGGGGACGAGCAGTACTTC.

The CDR3 nucleotides read TGCGCCAGCAGCCACCCAGGGACAGATACGCAGTATTTT. This translates into CASSHPGTDTQYF. The V and J genes are TRBV5-1 and TRBJ2-3; a weak D match, TRBD1 (5 bases). Trimming removed 4 bases from V and 3 bases from J, with 9 bases in between. The CDR3 is 13 residues long. In germline, CDR1 is SGHRS, CDR2 YFSETQ.

This chain links TRBV2 with TRBJ1-5; no firm D call. The germline V gene encodes CDR1 SNHLY and CDR2 FYNNEI. The CDR3 runs 18 residues. Trimming removed 5 bases at V and 5 bases at J, with 25 bases between. The CDR3 sequence: CASSMYEGGRSWDQPQHF. CDR3 DNA sequence: TGTGCCAGCAGTATGTACGAGGGTGGGCGAAGTTGGGATCAGCCCCAGCATTTT.

This clonotype was picked up many times. The chain carries TRBV6-2 or TRBV6-3 and TRBJ1-5, with 9 bases that match TRBD1. Unmatched junction bases numbered 6, after V lost 6 bases and J lost 3 bases. This CDR3 is built from 15 residues. Germline loops: CDR1 MNHEY, CDR2 SVGEGT. As DNA, the CDR3 is TGTGCCAGCAGATCGGGACAGGGTTACAATCAGCCCCAGCATTTT. This gives the protein CASRSGQGYNQPQHF.

This clonotype was counted between two and nine times. The V call is TRBV11-2, the J call TRBJ2-5, with D perhaps TRBD1 (5 bases). The J call may be in error: the DNA end matches TRBJ2-1 better. Germline V gene lookup returns CDR1 SGHAT and CDR2 FQNNGV. CDR3 length: 17 residues. The CDR3 nucleotides read TGTGCCAGCAGCTTAGCCCGACTTGCTCAGGGCTACAATGAGCAGTTCTTC. This sequence encodes CASSLARLAQGYNEQFF.

This clonotype was counted between two and nine times. The chain uses TRBV3-1 and TRBJ1-4; TRBD1 might be the D (6 bases). The length of the CDR3 is 15 residues. Germline CDR1 and CDR2: LGHDT and YNNKEL (reference sequence). Trimming took 1 base from V and 4 from J, leaving 10 bases between them. CDR3 region: CASSQGTDSNEKLFF. As DNA, the CDR3 is TGTGCCAGCAGCCAAGGGACAGACAGTAATGAAAAACTGTTTTTT. The variable domain in full, with the rest retrieved from reference TRBV3-1 and TRBJ1-4, is DTAVSQTPKYLVTQMGNDKSIKCEQNLGHDTMYWYKQDSKKFLKIMFSYNNKELIINETVPNRFSPKSPDKAHLNLHINSLELGDSAVYFCASSQGTDSNEKLFFGSGTQLSVL.

This clonotype occurred a few times. The V and J genes are TRBV14 and TRBJ1-2; perhaps TRBD1 as D (5 bases). This CDR3 is 15 amino acids long. Trimming removed 1 base at V and 3 bases at J, with 12 bases between. CDR1 and CDR2 (germline): SGHDN, FVKESK. The CDR3 loop is CASSQGQKTYYGYTF. The CDR3 nucleotides read TGTGCCAGCAGCCAAGGACAGAAGACCTACTATGGCTACACCTTC.

The CDR3 nucleotides are TGCAGTGCTACGGGGTACCAAGAGACCCAGTACTTC. Translation: CSATGYQETQYF. The chain has TRBV20-1 and TRBJ2-5, with TRBD2 as a possible D gene (5 bases). This CDR3 is 12 amino acids long. V was cut by 4 bases and J by 0 bases, with 6 bases left in between. The germline V gene encodes CDR1 DFQATT and CDR2 SNEGSKA (reference sequence).

This clonotype has ten or more counts. This chain connects TRBV20-1 to TRBJ2-3; TRBD1 matches 8 bases. Germline CDR1 reads DFQATT; CDR2 reads SNEGSKA (reference sequence). The CDR3 sequence is 14 residues long. CDR3 loop: CSGKRTGSTDTQYF. CDR3 in DNA: TGCAGCGGGAAAAGGACAGGGAGCACAGATACGCAGTATTTT.

This clonotype was found a few times. At one end, the junction sequence differs from germline, possibly due to a read error. The rearrangement uses TRBV15 and TRBJ2-5, with D uncertain. Germline CDR1 LNHNV, CDR2 YYDKDF (reference sequence). This CDR3 is 12 amino acids long. CDR3 amino acids: CATGAHQETQYF. DNA of the CDR3: TGTGCCACCGGAGCGCATCAAGAGACTCAGTACTTC.

The chain couples TRBV13 to TRBJ2-5; 13 bases fit TRBD2. The DNA end is more similar to TRBJ2-1, so the J call may be wrong. The CDR3 has 17 residues. Germline assignment: CDR1 PRHDT and CDR2 FYEKMQ (reference sequence). Here the CDR3 reads CASSPRTSGSMGNEQFF. In DNA form, the CDR3 reads TGTGCCAGCAGCCCGAGGACTAGCGGGAGTATGGGCAATGAGCAGTTCTTC.

J is TRBJ2-1 and V is TRBV28, with a weak D call TRBD2 (5 bases). The CDR3 sequence is 15 residues long. V gave up 7 bases and J gave up 10 bases, with 23 bases separating them. Germline V gives CDR1 MDHEN, CDR2 SYDVKM. The chain's CDR3 is CASNSKRLRVREQFF. DNA for the CDR3: TGTGCCAGCAACTCCAAAAGACTGCGGGTTAGGGAGCAGTTCTTC.

Ten or more counts support this clonotype. The chain's CDR3 is CASRQGWGTDTQYF. The CDR3 bases are TGTGCCAGCAGGCAGGGTTGGGGCACAGATACGCAGTATTTT. The V call is TRBV6-1, the J call TRBJ2-3, with D tentatively TRBD1 (5 bases). Per the germline V gene, CDR1 is MNHNS and CDR2 is SASEGT. Trimming left V 6 bases short and J 1 base short, with 11 bases between. This CDR3 is 14 amino acids long.

This clonotype was picked up a small number of times. The CDR3 DNA is TGTGCCAGCAGCGGGGGACAGAGCTCCTACGAGCAGTACTTC. It encodes CASSGGQSSYEQYF. This sequence joins TRBV9 and TRBJ2-7; the match to TRBD1 covers 7 bases. The CDR3 runs 14 residues. Germline-derived CDR1 and CDR2 are SGDLS and YYNGEE. Unmatched junction bases numbered 3, after V lost 3 bases and J lost 0 bases.

The chain carries TRBV6-1 and TRBJ2-1; 9 bases are shared with TRBD2. The J call may be incorrect, as the DNA end agrees better with TRBJ2-7. Germline V gene lookup returns CDR1 MNHNS and CDR2 SASEGT. The CDR3 loop spans 16 amino acids. The chain's CDR3 is CASSHGTSRTLYEQYF. The CDR3 DNA follows: TGTGCCAGCAGCCACGGGACTAGCAGGACCCTCTACGAGCAGTACTTC.

The CDR3 bases are TGTGCCAGCAGCCCACTAGCGGGAGGTAGTGAGCAGTTCTTC. Translating it yields CASSPLAGGSEQFF. V and J are TRBV7-9 and TRBJ2-5; 12 bases match TRBD2. The J call may not be correct, given that the DNA end is closer to TRBJ2-1. The CDR3 is 14 amino acids. Germline V gene sequence: CDR1 SEHNR, CDR2 FQNEAQ (reference sequence).

V usage is TRBV2 and J usage is TRBJ2-1; TRBD1 aligns across 9 bases. CDR3 length: 15 residues. J was trimmed by 8 bases and V by 4 bases; bases with no gene match: 9. Germline-derived CDR1 and CDR2 are SNHLY and FYNNEI. The CDR3 nucleotides are TGTGCCAGCAGTGGGGGACAGGGTCCGGGGGATGAGCAGTTCTTC. Its protein product is CASSGGQGPGDEQFF.

The chain has TRBV24-1 and TRBJ1-4; D remains ambiguous. Germline values: CDR1 KGHDR, CDR2 SFDVKD. Trimming took off 4 bases at V and 6 bases at J, with 8 bases between the two ends. The CDR3 is 13 amino acids. The CDR3 sequence is CATSDSWDEKLFF. DNA for the CDR3: TGTGCCACCAGTGACAGTTGGGATGAAAAACTGTTTTTT.

This clonotype came up once. Here the CDR3 reads CASSLRLGGGISYEQYF. The CDR3 DNA is TGTGCCAGCAGCTTGCGGTTGGGCGGGGGAATCTCCTACGAGCAGTACTTC. V and J are TRBV5-5 and TRBJ2-7, with 7 positions matching TRBD2. Germline trimming cut 1 base from V and 0 bases from J; bases unmatched to any gene: 10. CDR3 size: 17 residues. CDR1 is SGHKS, CDR2 YYEKEE, per germline (reference sequence). The complete variable domain, with remaining parts taken from reference TRBV5-5 and TRBJ2-7, reads DAGVTQSPTHLIKTRGQQVTLRCSPISGHKSVSWYQQVLGQGPQFIFQYYEKEERGRGNFPDRFSARQFPNYSSELNVNALLLGDSALYLCASSLRLGGGISYEQYFGPGTRLTVT.

The genes are TRBV6-2 or TRBV6-3 and TRBJ2-5; 9 nucleotides match TRBD1. TRBJ2-7 matches the DNA end more closely, so the J call is doubtful. CDR1 and CDR2 (germline): MNHEY, SVGEGT. The CDR3 covers 15 residues. The CDR3 nucleotides read TGTGCCAGCAGAACAGGACAGGGGAGGTCCTACGAGCAGTACTTC. Translated, it gives CASRTGQGRSYEQYF.

The J gene is TRBJ2-7, the V gene TRBV27, with 9 nucleotides matching TRBD1. The length of the CDR3 is 16 residues. The germline CDR1 and CDR2 sequences are MNHEY and SMNVEV (reference sequence). V shed 6 bases, J shed 6 bases, and the junction held 15 bases outside the gene matches. The CDR3 sequence: CASSSRPGTGSSEQYF. The CDR3 DNA reads TGTGCCAGCAGCTCGCGCCCCGGGACAGGGTCTAGCGAGCAGTACTTC.

This clonotype was counted a few times. The chain recombines TRBV28 with TRBJ2-4, with D maybe TRBD1 (6 bases). The V gene's germline CDR1 is MDHEN and CDR2 SYDVKM. V was clipped by 6 bases and J by 5 bases, with 14 bases between them. This CDR3 spans 14 amino acids. CDR3 in amino acids: CASSPGTKQNIQYF. DNA of the CDR3: TGTGCCAGCAGCCCCGGGACAAAGCAAAACATTCAGTACTTC.

This sequence joins TRBV3-1 and TRBJ1-5, with a weak D call TRBD1 (6 bases). The germline CDR1 and CDR2 sequences are LGHDT and YNNKEL (reference sequence). Deletions cut 1 base from V and 5 bases from J, with 6 bases between. The CDR3 extends over 13 amino acids. CDR3 DNA: TGTGCCAGCAGCCAAGGGACAGATCAGCCCCAGCATTTT. The encoded protein is CASSQGTDQPQHF.

This clonotype has a count of ten or more. This chain links TRBV10-3 with TRBJ2-5, with a possible D match to TRBD1 (6 bases). CDR3 length: 14 residues. Germline CDR1 reads ENHRY; CDR2 reads SYGVKD. Deletions cut 0 bases from V and 5 bases from J, with 10 bases between. CDR3 sequence: CAISESDRGETQYF. Here the CDR3 DNA reads TGTGCCATCAGTGAGTCGGATAGGGGGGAGACCCAGTACTTC.

The CDR3 reads CSARQGAQDYGYTF. In nucleotides, the CDR3 is TGCAGTGCTAGACAGGGGGCCCAGGACTATGGCTACACCTTC. The genes are TRBV20-1 and TRBJ1-2; 8 bases align to TRBD1. The junction had 5 bases not matched to a gene; V was cut back by 2 bases and J by 3 bases. The CDR3 consists of 14 residues. Germline-derived CDR1 and CDR2 are DFQATT and SNEGSKA (reference sequence).

V usage is TRBV5-6 and J usage is TRBJ2-7; 10 positions agree with TRBD2. Germline V gives CDR1 SGHDT, CDR2 YYEEEE. The CDR3 is 15 amino acids. V trimming: 4 bases; J trimming: 3 bases; junction bases outside the gene matches: 7. The CDR3 nucleotides are TGTGCCAGCAGCATAGGACTAGCGGACCTCTACGAGCAGTACTTC. It is translated as CASSIGLADLYEQYF.

This chain links TRBV29-1 with TRBJ1-2; D unresolved. V was clipped by 1 base and J by 2 bases, with 11 bases between them. CDR3 size: 14 residues. Germline CDR1 reads SQVTM; CDR2 reads ANQGSEA. The CDR3 DNA is TGCAGCGTTGAAGCGTCGCGGCAGAACTATGGCTACACCTTC. It translates to CSVEASRQNYGYTF.

V and J are TRBV19 and TRBJ2-1; maybe TRBD2 (6 bases). V was shortened by 3 bases and J by 6 bases, with 12 bases between the two germline ends. Germline V lookup: CDR1 LNHDA, CDR2 SQIVND (reference sequence). This CDR3 has 14 amino acids. The CDR3 sequence is CASSIRELVNEQFF. Written as DNA, the CDR3 is TGTGCCAGTAGTATTCGGGAGTTGGTCAATGAGCAGTTCTTC.